The clone carrying this T cell receptor (beta chain) was found many times. No antigen is known for it. These data come from a study of T cell repertoires in cytomegalovirus infection. Study-wide background: It was recently identified HLA-C-restricted and well-studied HLA-B-restricted CMV epitopes that the study used.

This CDR3 comprises 12 residues. The germline gives CDR1 MGHDK, CDR2 SYGVNS. V was pared by 9 bases and J by 5 bases, with 13 bases between. TCRdb fed the reads into MiXCR, producing one record per CDR3 protein. The sample carries more than 45,000 distinct CDR3 sequences, over 15% recorded once. The clonotype originates from a human donor in good health (CMV status not recorded). Some clones in this sample may be carry-over from other donors' samples. The material sequenced was CD8+ T cells from cultured PBMCs, taken from culture after CMV antigen stimulation. This chain joins TRBV25-1 and TRBJ2-5; D perhaps matches TRBD2 (6 bases). The CDR3 sequence: CASNSGVETQYF. The CDR3 DNA reads as TGTGCCAGTAACTCGGGGGTGGAGACCCAGTACTTC.